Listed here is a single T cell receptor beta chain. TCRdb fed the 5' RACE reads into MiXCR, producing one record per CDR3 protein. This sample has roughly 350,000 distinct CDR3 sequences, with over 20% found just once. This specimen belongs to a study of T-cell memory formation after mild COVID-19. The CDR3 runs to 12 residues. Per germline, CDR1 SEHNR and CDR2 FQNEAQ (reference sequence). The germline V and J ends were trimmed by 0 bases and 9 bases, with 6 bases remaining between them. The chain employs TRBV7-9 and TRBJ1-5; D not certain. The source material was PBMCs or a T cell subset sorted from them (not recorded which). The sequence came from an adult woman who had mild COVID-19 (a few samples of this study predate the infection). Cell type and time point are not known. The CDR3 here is CASSLATGPQHF. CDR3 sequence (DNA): TGTGCCAGCAGCTTAGCGACCGGGCCCCAGCATTTT.